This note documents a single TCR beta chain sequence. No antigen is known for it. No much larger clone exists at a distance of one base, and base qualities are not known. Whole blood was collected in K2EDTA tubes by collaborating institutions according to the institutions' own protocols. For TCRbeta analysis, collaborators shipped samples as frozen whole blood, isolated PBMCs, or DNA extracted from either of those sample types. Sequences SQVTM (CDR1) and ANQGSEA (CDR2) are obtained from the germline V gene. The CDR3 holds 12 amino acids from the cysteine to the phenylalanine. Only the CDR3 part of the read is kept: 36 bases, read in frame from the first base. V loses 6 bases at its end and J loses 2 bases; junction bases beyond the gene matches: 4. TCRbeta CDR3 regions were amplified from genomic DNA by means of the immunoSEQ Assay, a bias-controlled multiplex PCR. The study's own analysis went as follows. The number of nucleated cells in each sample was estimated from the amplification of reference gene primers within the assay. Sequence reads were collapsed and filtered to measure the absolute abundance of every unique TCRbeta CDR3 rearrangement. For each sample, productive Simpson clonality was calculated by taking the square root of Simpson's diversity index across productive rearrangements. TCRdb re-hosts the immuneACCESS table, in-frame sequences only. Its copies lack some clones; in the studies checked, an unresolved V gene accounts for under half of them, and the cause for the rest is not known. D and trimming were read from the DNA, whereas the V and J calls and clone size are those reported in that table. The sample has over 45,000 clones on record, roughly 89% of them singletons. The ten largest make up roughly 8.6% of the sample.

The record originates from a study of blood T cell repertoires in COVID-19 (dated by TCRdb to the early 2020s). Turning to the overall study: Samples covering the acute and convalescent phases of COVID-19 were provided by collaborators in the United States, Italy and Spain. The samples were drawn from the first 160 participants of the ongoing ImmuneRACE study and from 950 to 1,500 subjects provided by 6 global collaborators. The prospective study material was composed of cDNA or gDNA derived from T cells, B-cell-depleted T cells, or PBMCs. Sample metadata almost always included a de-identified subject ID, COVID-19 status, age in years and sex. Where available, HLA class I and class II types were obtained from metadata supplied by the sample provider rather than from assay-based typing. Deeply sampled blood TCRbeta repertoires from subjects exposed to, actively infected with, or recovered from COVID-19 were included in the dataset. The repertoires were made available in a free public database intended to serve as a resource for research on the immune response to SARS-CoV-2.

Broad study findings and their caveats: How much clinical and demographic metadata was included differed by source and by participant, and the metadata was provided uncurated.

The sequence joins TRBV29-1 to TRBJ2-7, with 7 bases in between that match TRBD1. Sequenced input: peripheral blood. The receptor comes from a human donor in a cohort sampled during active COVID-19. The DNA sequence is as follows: TGCAGCGTGCCGGGACAGACCTACGAGCAGTACTTC. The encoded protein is CSVPGQTYEQYF.